Listed below are T cell receptor beta chains from one sample, sequenced in a study of Ad26.COV2.S vaccination and SARS-CoV-2 variants. Profiling relied on immunoSEQ multiplex PCR, and the TCRdb table lists in-frame clones only, not all of them. The sample includes hundreds of thousands of clones, around 92% of them seen just once. This material consisted of peripheral blood, taken in a trial of Ad26.COV2.S vaccine versus placebo. These receptors were collected from a person between 18 and 65 years old who received the Ad26.COV2.S COVID-19 vaccine or a placebo. Each CDR3 is given without its conserved first and last residue. Clone size is stated in some rows and not others, as once, few, many or a class when expanded.

abundance,v_gene,j_gene,CDR3aa
-,TRBV19,TRBJ1-6,ASSTRDSYNSPLH
-,TRBV6-5,TRBJ1-4,ASSYGGNLNEKLF
-,TRBV12-3/TRBV12-4,TRBJ2-1,ASGTDHEQF
-,TRBV11-3,TRBJ2-3,ASSLEEPDTQY
-,TRBV6-2/TRBV6-3,TRBJ2-5,ASGRETQY
-,TRBV7-9,TRBJ2-2,ASSLWTGTGELF
once,TRBV5-4,TRBJ1-1,ASTSQVGLNTEAF
-,TRBV10-3,TRBJ2-3,AIMLAGTDTQY
-,TRBV5-1,TRBJ2-3,ASSLVAGLVRDTQY
-,TRBV3-1/TRBV3-2,TRBJ2-1,ASSRIRLAINNEQF
-,TRBV3-1/TRBV3-2,TRBJ2-1,ASSVRGGVYYNEQF
-,TRBV4-3,TRBJ1-2,ASSQEGTGVGANYGYT
-,TRBV11-2,TRBJ1-5,ASSLDGLSNQPQH
few,TRBV7-8,TRBJ2-7,ASSLGQISYEQY
once,TRBV7-9,TRBJ2-7,ASLGGPTSYEQY
few,TRBV27,TRBJ2-7,ASSLGTGAYEQY
-,TRBV4-2,TRBJ2-3,ASRRLAGGFTDTQY
-,TRBV24-1,TRBJ2-5,ATRSGGQETQY
-,TRBV30,TRBJ1-1,AWGWTMGTEAF
-,TRBV2,TRBJ2-7,ASSEQVWTASYEQY
-,TRBV4-2,TRBJ2-7,ASSQRYQAGEGSYEQY
-,TRBV7-9,TRBJ2-7,ASSPAGTGIPYEQY
-,TRBV10-1,TRBJ2-1,ASSEGGSYNEQF
-,TRBV4-3,TRBJ2-7,ASSYTPSYYEQY
-,TRBV24-1,TRBJ2-3,ATSDYPSGGTDTQY
-,TRBV30,TRBJ1-5,AWTHWDRHQPQH
-,TRBV19,TRBJ1-3,ASSPTGTGNTIY
-,TRBV5-4,TRBJ1-1,ASSQRGSQRGTEAF
-,TRBV14,TRBJ2-1,ASSQEVQYNEQF
once,TRBV15,TRBJ1-2,ATSRDRQGSYGYT
-,TRBV2,TRBJ2-7,ASSRYRLAGANEQY
-,TRBV30,TRBJ2-7,AWSGQGFAYEQY
-,TRBV6-2/TRBV6-3,TRBJ2-2,ASTPSPSTGPDYTGELF
few,TRBV7-2,TRBJ1-2,ASRGTGGYGYT
-,TRBV29-1,TRBJ1-1,SVVGGAMNTEAF
-,TRBV19,TRBJ2-3,ASSRGGAGYTDTQY
-,TRBV9,TRBJ2-1,ASSYSRQGDNEQF
once,TRBV7-8,TRBJ1-4,ASSLSGQGVKLF
-,TRBV18,TRBJ2-1,ASSRDRGYNEQF
once,TRBV7-2,TRBJ1-6,ASSTQGDSPLH
-,TRBV20-1,TRBJ2-5,SASPRFSRTQY
-,TRBV4-2,TRBJ1-2,ASSQENGANYGYT
-,TRBV20-1,TRBJ1-2,SASSDRLYGYT
-,TRBV18,TRBJ1-3,ASSPDRRNTIY
-,TRBV10-3,TRBJ2-3,AISQGTDTQY
-,TRBV18,TRBJ2-3,ASSPPVSGPDTQY
many,TRBV18,TRBJ1-2,ASSPPEKPNYGYT
few,TRBV19,TRBJ1-5,ASSITGGDQPQH
-,TRBV7-2,TRBJ1-1,ASSLVGRGNTEAF
-,TRBV27,TRBJ2-3,ASSTSGRRADTQY
-,TRBV19,TRBJ2-1,ASSPSTSGQFYNEQF
-,TRBV19,TRBJ2-1,ASSPLGQGRNSEQF